The clone carrying this T cell receptor (beta chain) was detected only a few times. Participant age was about 18 to 95 years, and participants resided in 24 US areas. Participant reports of clinical history set cohort assignment. This sample is part of a study of blood T cell repertoires in COVID-19. V was shortened by 4 bases and J by 5 bases, with 9 bases between the two germline ends. Per germline, CDR1 MDHEN and CDR2 SYDVKM. The CDR3 is 13 residues long. Sequenced by immunoSEQ multiplex PCR; TCRdb stores in-frame clones only, minus some. The sample records 250,000 to 300,000 clones, around 80% being singletons.

The rearrangement links TRBV28 to TRBJ1-5; D call uncertain. Source material: PBMCs or T cells enriched from blood (not recorded which). The clonotype was recovered from a man aged 25 to 45 with acute COVID-19. CDR3 DNA: TGTGCCAGCAGTTCCGGGAGATATCAGCCCCAGCATTTT. Protein sequence: CASSSGRYQPQHF.